The rows below give T cell receptor beta chains drawn from one sample of a study of blood T cells in healthy people across ages. TCRdb fed the 5' RACE reads into MiXCR, producing one record per CDR3 protein. Found here are about 1,800,000 distinct CDR3 sequences, roughly 27% of them singletons; the top ten hold around 7.7%. The sequenced sample was blood. The receptors here all came from a woman under 40 in good health. Each CDR3 is given with its conserved first and last residue. Each record gives: D gene, J gene, clone size, V gene, CDR3 DNA, CDR3 protein. The D gene is left open where the match is weak. Not all rows give a size; the values are once, few, many and, for expanded clones, a class.

d_gene: -; j_gene: TRBJ2-2; abundance: few; v_gene: TRBV2; CDR3nt: TGTGCCAGCATTTCGGGCCCGAACACCGGGGAGCTGTTTTTT; CDR3aa: CASISGPNTGELFF
d_gene: -; j_gene: TRBJ2-3; abundance: many; v_gene: TRBV12-5; CDR3nt: TGTGCTAGTGGTTTGTTCCAGCCTACGCAGTATTTT; CDR3aa: CASGLFQPTQYF
d_gene: -; j_gene: TRBJ1-1; abundance: few; v_gene: TRBV5-1; CDR3nt: TGCGCCAGCAGCGAGACCGGGACGGCGAACACTGAAGCTTTCTTT; CDR3aa: CASSETGTANTEAFF
d_gene: -; j_gene: TRBJ2-7; abundance: few; v_gene: TRBV20-1; CDR3nt: TGCAGTGCCGCCCAGGGCTCCTACGAGCAGTACTTC; CDR3aa: CSAAQGSYEQYF
d_gene: -; j_gene: TRBJ2-3; abundance: -; v_gene: TRBV9; CDR3nt: TGTGCCAGCAGTCGACTAGATACAGATACGCAGTATTTT; CDR3aa: CASSRLDTDTQYF
d_gene: -; j_gene: TRBJ2-1; abundance: few; v_gene: TRBV3-1; CDR3nt: TGTGCCAGCAGCCAAGGGCGGTTGAAGTTCTTC; CDR3aa: CASSQGRLKFF
d_gene: TRBD2; j_gene: TRBJ2-7; abundance: many; v_gene: TRBV10-3; CDR3nt: TGTGCCATAGGCCCTAGCGGGAGGGCCCACGAGCAGTACTTC; CDR3aa: CAIGPSGRAHEQYF
d_gene: -; j_gene: TRBJ2-1; abundance: many; v_gene: TRBV16; CDR3nt: TGTGCCAGCAGCCCTCTAATAGTTGGGGAGCAGTTCTTC; CDR3aa: CASSPLIVGEQFF
d_gene: -; j_gene: TRBJ1-2; abundance: few; v_gene: TRBV28; CDR3nt: TGTGCCAGCACCGAACGGGGACTGGGCTACACCTTC; CDR3aa: CASTERGLGYTF
d_gene: -; j_gene: TRBJ2-1; abundance: many; v_gene: TRBV29-1; CDR3nt: TGCAGCGCACCAATTTGGACGGAAAGCTCCTACAATGAGCAGTTCTTC; CDR3aa: CSAPIWTESSYNEQFF
d_gene: TRBD1; j_gene: TRBJ2-1; abundance: -; v_gene: TRBV5-1; CDR3nt: TGCGCCAGCAGCTTTCTAGGGGACAGAAAATACAATGAGCAGTTCTTC; CDR3aa: CASSFLGDRKYNEQFF
d_gene: -; j_gene: TRBJ2-1; abundance: -; v_gene: TRBV2; CDR3nt: TGTGCCAGCAGTGGCAGGGGATTCAATGAGCAGTTCTTC; CDR3aa: CASSGRGFNEQFF
d_gene: -; j_gene: TRBJ2-1; abundance: few; v_gene: TRBV6-2/TRBV6-3; CDR3nt: TGTGCCAGCAGTTACGTCACGGGGCGGGATGAGCAGTTCTTC; CDR3aa: CASSYVTGRDEQFF
d_gene: -; j_gene: TRBJ2-7; abundance: few; v_gene: TRBV24-1; CDR3nt: TGTGCCACCAGTGATTCCCGGCCCCCGGAGGACGAGCAGTACTTC; CDR3aa: CATSDSRPPEDEQYF
d_gene: -; j_gene: TRBJ2-4; abundance: many; v_gene: TRBV20-1; CDR3nt: TGCAGTGCTAGAGATGGGCAGGGTGAAGCCAAAAACATTCAGTACTTC; CDR3aa: CSARDGQGEAKNIQYF
d_gene: -; j_gene: TRBJ2-7; abundance: few; v_gene: TRBV30; CDR3nt: TGTGCCTGGCGGCTGGGAATCGGGTACGAGCAGTACTTC; CDR3aa: CAWRLGIGYEQYF
d_gene: TRBD1; j_gene: TRBJ2-5; abundance: -; v_gene: TRBV20-1; CDR3nt: TGCAGTGCTAGAGCCACCGGGACAGGTTCAGAGACCCAGTACTTC; CDR3aa: CSARATGTGSETQYF
d_gene: -; j_gene: TRBJ1-2; abundance: -; v_gene: TRBV29-1; CDR3nt: TGCAGCGTTGTGGGCAGGGCGGACTATGGCTACACCTTC; CDR3aa: CSVVGRADYGYTF
d_gene: TRBD1; j_gene: TRBJ1-6; abundance: -; v_gene: TRBV3-1; CDR3nt: TGTGCCAGCAGCTACCGACAGGGGGCGAATTCACCCCTCCACTTT; CDR3aa: CASSYRQGANSPLHF
d_gene: -; j_gene: TRBJ2-5; abundance: -; v_gene: TRBV7-9; CDR3nt: TGTGCCAGCAGCTACGGGGACCCCCGACCCAATGAGCAGTACTTC; CDR3aa: CASSYGDPRPNEQYF
d_gene: -; j_gene: TRBJ2-1; abundance: few; v_gene: TRBV18; CDR3nt: TGTGCCAGCTCACCACGAGGAGGGAGGCAAACTTACAATGAGCAGTTCTTC; CDR3aa: CASSPRGGRQTYNEQFF
d_gene: TRBD1; j_gene: TRBJ1-2; abundance: few; v_gene: TRBV10-3; CDR3nt: TGTGCCATCAGTGAGTCACCACGGGGGACAGAAGGGGTCTATGGCTACACCTTC; CDR3aa: CAISESPRGTEGVYGYTF
d_gene: -; j_gene: TRBJ2-7; abundance: few; v_gene: TRBV3-1; CDR3nt: TGTGCCAGCAGCCAAGGCATTGGGCTCTACGAGCAGTACTTC; CDR3aa: CASSQGIGLYEQYF
d_gene: TRBD1; j_gene: TRBJ2-7; abundance: few; v_gene: TRBV5-1; CDR3nt: TGCGCCAGCGGCCGGGACAGGGGCCCATACGAGCAGTACTTC; CDR3aa: CASGRDRGPYEQYF
d_gene: TRBD1; j_gene: TRBJ2-5; abundance: -; v_gene: TRBV18; CDR3nt: TGTGCCAGCTCACCTGCTACTGGGACAGGCCAAGAGACCCAGTACTTC; CDR3aa: CASSPATGTGQETQYF
d_gene: -; j_gene: TRBJ2-7; abundance: -; v_gene: TRBV12-1; CDR3nt: TGTGCCAGCGGACCATCCTCTATAGTTAGCGGGGGCCCCCACGAGCAGTACTTC; CDR3aa: CASGPSSIVSGGPHEQYF